A selection of T cell receptor beta chains follows, all from one sample in a study of tumor-infiltrating lymphocytes in primary liver carcinoma. TCRdb reprocessed the multiplex PCR reads with MiXCR, giving one entry per CDR3 protein. The sample consists of approximately 54,000 distinct CDR3 sequences, 70% to 75% of them appearing once. Sequencing used liver tumor tissue from sampling region 2. Receptors originate from a man aged 40-55 years with primary liver carcinoma and hepatitis B virus infection. CDR3s include the opening cysteine and the closing phenylalanine or tryptophan. The D gene is left open where the match is weak. A row's size may be missing; if present it is once, few, many or a size class.

V	J	size	D	CDR3
TRBV5-1	TRBJ2-2	-	-	CTSSWENTGELFF
TRBV10-3	TRBJ2-2	-	-	CAVNRENTGDLFF
TRBV7-9	TRBJ2-2	-	TRBD2	CASNFNSGELSF
TRBV6-5	TRBJ2-5	-	-	CAISYGGSSSETQYF
TRBV24-1	TRBJ2-3	-	-	CATSNTGTHFHPDTQYF
TRBV19	TRBJ2-2	few	-	CASRMAGANTGELFF
TRBV6-1	TRBJ2-2	many	TRBD1	CARNRGQVNTGELFF
TRBV2	TRBJ2-3	-	TRBD1	CASKQGADTQYF
TRBV11-2	TRBJ1-4	-	-	CASSLELGDEKVFF
TRBV29-1	TRBJ1-1	-	-	CSVVRQETVAFF
TRBV6-5	TRBJ2-6	many	TRBD1	CASSPQTGAGANVLTF
TRBV29-1	TRBJ2-7	-	-	CSVEGQGSHEQYF
TRBV11-2	TRBJ2-1	-	-	CATSSAGTGNEQFF
TRBV6-1	TRBJ2-3	-	-	CAIKYGRANTQYF
TRBV30	TRBJ1-5	many	TRBD1	CAWDPGQGAGQPQHF
TRBV7-3	TRBJ2-7	-	-	CASSNGTTYEQYF
TRBV6-2/TRBV6-3	TRBJ2-5	many	-	CASRSPGSQETQYF
TRBV12-3/TRBV12-4	TRBJ1-1	many	TRBD1	CASSFQGVVGEAFF
TRBV2	TRBJ1-2	few	-	CASRDTGNYGYTF
TRBV6-5	TRBJ2-5	-	TRBD2	CASELAGVETQYF
TRBV29-1	TRBJ2-1	-	-	CSVEEAIGNGQFF
TRBV12-3/TRBV12-4	TRBJ1-5	-	-	CASNLGGVDQPHHF
TRBV11-2	TRBJ2-1	-	TRBD2	CASSYSSSSGRGGGFF
TRBV10-1	TRBJ2-7	-	TRBD1	CASTGTGASYDQYF
TRBV4-1	TRBJ1-2	-	-	CATSEIPNYGYTF
TRBV20-1	TRBJ1-3	-	-	CSGFSSGNTIYF
TRBV11-1	TRBJ2-1	-	TRBD2	CASNLGLTGEVDNEHFF
TRBV6-6	TRBJ2-3	once	TRBD1	CASSFIRQGTDMQYF
TRBV6-5	TRBJ2-3	many	-	CASSYRQGLRTDTQYF
TRBV29-1	TRBJ2-7	-	-	CSVITRGSTYEQYF
TRBV12-3/TRBV12-4	TRBJ2-2	-	-	CASSPRAAGELFF
TRBV30	TRBJ1-5	many	-	CAWSEAGSASNQPQHF
TRBV28	TRBJ2-7	many	-	CASSSGAGEQYF
TRBV11-2	TRBJ2-1	few	-	CASSLERGYNEQFF
TRBV11-3	TRBJ2-3	-	-	CASNCGEADTQYF
TRBV6-5	TRBJ2-2	-	-	CASRYAVNGTGELFF